What follows describes a single TCR beta chain. This entry is derived from a study of blood T cell repertoires in COVID-19. Study-wide context: Samples taken during acute and convalescent COVID-19 were collected in the United States, Italy and Spain.

As handled by the study authors: From reference gene primer amplification, estimates of nucleated cell counts were derived. The protocol was immunoSEQ multiplex PCR, while the TCRdb copy is restricted to in-frame clones and leaves out a portion. The V and J calls and the clone size are those of that table, but D and trimming were determined from the DNA. The repertoire holds 90,000 to 100,000 clones, with about 89% as singletons. Per the germline V gene, CDR1 is KGHSH and CDR2 is LQKENI. The CDR3 length is 13 residues. V shed 3 bases and J 11 bases; nucleotides not matched to a gene: 8. Sequenced sample: peripheral blood. This chain links TRBV18 with TRBJ1-1; TRBD1 aligns across 8 bases. This TCR was recovered from a man aged 50-60 years with acute or convalescent COVID-19. The CDR3 spells CASSPSRDRTAFF. The CDR3, as DNA: TGTGCCAGCTCACCGTCCCGGGACAGGACGGCTTTCTTT.